Shown below are 8 T cell receptor beta chains from a single sample sequenced in a study of cytomegalovirus exposure and HLA in healthy donors. Vbeta (60) and Jbeta (13) primers were used in the PCR. Data came from immunoSEQ multiplex PCR; TCRdb stores just in-frame clones and leaves some out. Of 75,000 to 95,000 clones listed, 70% to 80% are singletons. The material sequenced was PBMCs. All receptors come from a man aged 45-60 years in good health and CMV-seronegative.

CDR3 region: CASREVYNSPLHF. DNA for the CDR3: TGTGCCAGCCGGGAGGTCTATAATTCACCCCTCCACTTT. The chain recombines TRBV2 with TRBJ1-6; the D is unclear. Germline-derived CDR1 and CDR2 are SNHLY and FYNNEI. This CDR3 contains 13 residues. V was trimmed by 8 bases and J by 3 bases, leaving 8 bases between them.

The V and J genes are TRBV5-8 and TRBJ2-2; perhaps TRBD1 as D (5 bases). The CDR3 extends over 18 amino acids. Trimming cost V 2 bases and J 0 bases, with 17 bases left between them. Germline CDR1 is SGHTS and CDR2 is YDEGEE. CDR3 region: CASSFRQTLIANTGELFF. The CDR3 DNA is TGTGCCAGCAGCTTCCGACAGACCCTTATCGCGAACACCGGGGAGCTGTTTTTT.

This chain uses TRBV2 with TRBJ2-5; 13 bases are shared with TRBD2. The CDR3 is made up of 16 amino acids. V was pared by 5 bases and J by 1 base, with 4 bases of the junction left unmatched. Per germline, CDR1 SNHLY and CDR2 FYNNEI. CDR3 amino acids: CASSSLAGGLQETQYF. CDR3 DNA: TGTGCCAGCAGTTCACTAGCGGGGGGGCTCCAAGAGACCCAGTACTTC. Combining the CDR3 with reference TRBV2 and TRBJ2-5 gives the whole variable domain EPEVTQTPSHQVTQMGQEVILRCVPISNHLYFYWYRQILGQKVEFLVSFYNNEISEKSEIFDDQFSVERPDGSNFTLKIRSTKLEDSAMYFCASSSLAGGLQETQYFGPGTRLLVL.

The gene calls are TRBV7-2 and TRBJ2-7; the match to TRBD2 covers 11 bases. Germline CDR1 SGHTA, CDR2 FQGNSA. The CDR3 runs 15 residues. The V segment lost 5 bases and the J segment 3 bases; nucleotides outside the gene matches: 6. CDR3 sequence: CASSRLAGWNYEQYF. In DNA form, the CDR3 reads TGTGCCAGCAGCCGACTAGCGGGGTGGAACTACGAGCAGTACTTC.

V gene TRBV7-8 combines with J gene TRBJ2-7, with TRBD2 matching over 7 bases. With 5 bases clipped from V and 2 bases from J, the junction kept 6 bases outside the gene matches. The CDR3 sequence is 14 residues long. CDR1 and CDR2 from the germline V gene are SGHVS and FQNEAQ. The CDR3 DNA sequence: TGTGCCAGCAGCCCCCTAGCGGATCCCTACGAGCAGTACTTC. Translated, it gives CASSPLADPYEQYF.

A single count supports this clone. CDR3 nucleotide sequence: TGTGCCAGCAGCTTAGCCCATGGGAATAGGGGACCCCTCCACTTT. Encoded protein: CASSLAHGNRGPLHF. The chain joins TRBV7-2 to TRBJ1-6; tentatively, D is TRBD1 (5 bases). Germline CDR1 is SGHTA and CDR2 is FQGNSA. Trimming left V 0 bases short and J 12 bases short, with 15 bases between. CDR3 length equals 15 residues. Full variable domain (outside the CDR3, taken from reference TRBV7-2 and TRBJ1-6): GAGVSQSPSNKVTEKGKDVELRCDPISGHTALYWYRQSLGQGLEFLIYFQGNSAPDKSGLPSDRFSAERTGGSVSTLTIQRTQQEDSAVYLCASSLAHGNRGPLHFGNGTRLTVT.

The gene calls are TRBV28 and TRBJ2-1; TRBD2 aligns across 7 bases. The CDR3 contains 13 residues. V trimming: 10 bases; J trimming: 5 bases; junction bases outside the gene matches: 8. The V gene's germline CDR1 is MDHEN and CDR2 SYDVKM. Written as DNA, the CDR3 is TGTGCCATCCTTGCGGCGGGGGACAATGAGCAGTTCTTC. The encoded protein is CAILAAGDNEQFF. Looking up the rest from reference TRBV28 and TRBJ2-1 gives the full variable domain: DVKVTQSSRYLVKRTGEKVFLECVQDMDHENMFWYRQDPGLGLRLIYFSYDVKMKEKGDIPEGYSVSREKKERFSLILESASTNQTSMYLCAILAAGDNEQFFGPGTRLTVL.

This clone came up once. The rearrangement uses TRBV30 and TRBJ1-1; 7 nucleotides agree with TRBD1. There are 12 residues in the CDR3. V shed 8 bases and J 5 bases; nucleotides not matched to a gene: 8. Germline lookup yields CDR1 GTSNPN and CDR2 SVGIG (reference sequence). CDR3 sequence reads: CAQNRGKTEAFF. The CDR3 DNA reads as TGTGCCCAAAACAGGGGAAAGACTGAAGCTTTCTTT.